These 8 T cell receptor beta chains were sequenced from one sample in a study of liver allograft versus peripheral blood T cells. Study background: The authors compared T cell receptor repertoires in transplanted livers with those in the peripheral blood of recipients.

Each CDR3 protein is one row after TCRdb ran MiXCR on the reads. Of about 11,000 distinct CDR3 sequences in the sample, about 25% were seen once. The receptors come from a human patient who had a liver transplant. Some of these T cells may belong to the graft donor.

This clonotype is judged medium-sized (0.01 to 0.1%). The chain couples TRBV5-6 to TRBJ1-1; D is uncertain. With 0 bases removed from V and 1 base from J, the gap between germline ends came to 7 bases. The CDR3 has 14 amino acids. Per germline, CDR1 SGHDT and CDR2 YYEEEE. In DNA form, the CDR3 reads TGTGCCAGCAGCTTGGTGAACCCGAACACTGAAGCTTTCTTT. Its translation is CASSLVNPNTEAFF. Filled out from reference TRBV5-6 and TRBJ1-1, the complete variable domain reads DAGVTQSPTHLIKTRGQQVTLRCSPKSGHDTVSWYQQALGQGPQFIFQYYEEEERQRGNFPDRFSGHQFPNYSSELNVNALLLGDSALYLCASSLVNPNTEAFFGQGTRLTVV.

With regard to this clonotype: A junction end diverges from the germline sequence, so it may reflect a read error. V is TRBV12-3 or TRBV12-4 and J is TRBJ1-1; TRBD1 is a possible D gene (6 bases). There are 11 residues in the CDR3. The CDR3 protein is CDSSYRERTFF. For the CDR3, the DNA is TGTGACAGCAGCTACAGGGAGCGAACTTTCTTT.

This clonotype came up a few times. The chain is built from TRBV6-5 and TRBJ1-4, with 9 positions matching TRBD1. The V gene's germline CDR1 is MNHEY and CDR2 SVGAGI. V trimming: 8 bases; J trimming: 0 bases; junction bases outside the gene matches: 13. CDR3 length: 18 residues. The CDR3, as DNA: TGTGCCAGCTTCCCCTCGGGGACAGGGTTTGCAACTAATGAAAAACTGTTTTTT. It translates to CASFPSGTGFATNEKLFF.

In its sample, this clonotype ranks as medium-sized (0.01 to 0.1%). The chain recombines TRBV7-2 with TRBJ1-1; D is undetermined. Per germline, CDR1 SGHTA and CDR2 FQGNSA. V dropped 5 bases and J dropped 3 bases, with 7 bases sitting between them. The length of the CDR3 is 12 residues. The CDR3 bases are TGTGCCAGCAGCCTCATAGACACTGAAGCTTTCTTT. Its translation: CASSLIDTEAFF.

This sequence joins TRBV7-9 and TRBJ2-7; 7 nucleotides align to TRBD2. The CDR3 covers 14 residues. Germline V gene data show CDR1 as SEHNR and CDR2 as FQNEAQ (reference sequence). The V and J ends lost 1 base and 4 bases, in that order; junction bases with no gene match: 4. This CDR3 is CASSLERGSYEQYF. CDR3 nucleotide sequence: TGTGCCAGCAGCTTAGAGCGGGGCTCGTACGAGCAGTACTTC.

V gene TRBV12-3 or TRBV12-4 combines with J gene TRBJ1-2; no firm D call. The CDR3 loop spans 13 amino acids. V lost 6 bases, J lost 7 bases, and 15 bases lay in between. DNA for the CDR3: TGTGCCAGCAGGCCGGCCCTGGTTGGTGGCTACACCTTC. Protein: CASRPALVGGYTF.

This chain links TRBV28 with TRBJ2-7; 10 nucleotides line up with TRBD1. The germline V gene has CDR1 MDHEN and CDR2 SYDVKM. After removal of 5 bases from V and 3 bases from J, the junction contained 7 bases not matched to a gene. The CDR3 sequence is 15 residues long. For the CDR3, the DNA is TGTGCCAGCAGTCTACCGGGACAGGGGTTCTACGAGCAGTACTTC. This codes for CASSLPGQGFYEQYF.

The chain carries TRBV11-1 and TRBJ1-6; 9 bases align to TRBD1. J was trimmed by 10 bases and V by 0 bases; bases with no gene match: 7. Germline V gene data show CDR1 as SGHAT and CDR2 as FQDESV (reference sequence). The length of the CDR3 is 16 residues. CDR3 bases: TGTGCCAGCAGCTTAGCTGCCGGGACAGGGAAATCACCCCTCCACTTT. It encodes CASSLAAGTGKSPLHF.